The entry below describes one T cell receptor (beta chain). Primers included in the PCR were 60 Vbeta and 13 Jbeta primers. Sequencing used immunoSEQ multiplex PCR; TCRdb keeps in-frame clones, though not all of them. The data contain about 63,000 clones, roughly 80% of them seen just once; the ten biggest clones take up 2.5% to 3.5%. Per the germline V gene, CDR1 is SGHNT and CDR2 is YYREEE (reference sequence). V was pared by 4 bases and J by 4 bases, with 14 bases between. This CDR3 has 14 residues. The data were obtained in a study of cytomegalovirus exposure and HLA in healthy donors. Looking at the study overall: A previous analysis identified approximately 110 million unique TCR beta sequences derived from 180 million or so T cells.

The TCR was taken from a woman younger than 45 in good health and CMV-seronegative. The material sequenced was PBMCs. The chain has TRBV5-4 and TRBJ1-2; possibly TRBD1 for D (5 bases). CDR3 amino acids: CASSQEGTAYGYTF. The CDR3 DNA follows: TGTGCCAGCAGCCAGGAGGGGACGGCCTATGGCTACACCTTC.